These T cell receptor beta chains were read from a single sample in a study of blood T cell repertoires in COVID-19. The assay was immunoSEQ multiplex PCR, and TCRdb's table has in-frame clones only and misses some. This table has under 350,000 clones, over 85% appearing once. Specimen: PBMCs or T cells enriched from blood (not recorded which). These TCRs come from a woman aged 60-75 years who had recovered from COVID-19. The CDR3 runs from the conserved cysteine through the conserved F or W. Each record gives: clone size, V gene, J gene, D gene, CDR3 DNA, CDR3 protein. D genes are given only for firm matches. A row's size may be missing; if present it is once, few, many or a size class.

>few|TRBV18|TRBJ1-2|NA
TGTGCCAGCTCACCTGAACGGGGAGTCTATGGCTACACCTTC
CASSPERGVYGYTF
>NA|TRBV10-3|TRBJ1-2|TRBD1
TGTGCCTGCTCGACAGGGCCCGTCTATGGCTACACCTTC
CACSTGPVYGYTF
>NA|TRBV13|TRBJ1-3|NA
TGTGCCAGCAGCTTAGGCGGTCAGGCCCCCAAGGCCCCCGATTTT
CASSLGGQAPKAPDF
>NA|TRBV5-1|TRBJ2-3|NA
TGCGCCAGCAGCTTGGGGCTGCACGGCACAGATACGCAGTATTTT
CASSLGLHGTDTQYF
>NA|TRBV28|TRBJ1-3|NA
TGTGCCCTTCTTGCGAGAGTCCTAGCTACTGGAAACACCATATATTTT
CALLARVLATGNTIYF
>NA|TRBV7-3|TRBJ2-1|TRBD2
TGTGCCAGCAGCAGACTAGCGGACTACAATGAGCAGTTCTTC
CASSRLADYNEQFF
>NA|TRBV12-3/TRBV12-4|TRBJ1-5|NA
TGTGCCAGCAGTTTAGTAGGGGGAGGGTCCCAGCATTTT
CASSLVGGGSQHF
>NA|TRBV7-3|TRBJ2-7|NA
TGTGCCAGCAGCTTGGGGGCCAGGGGTGGCGAGCAGTACTTC
CASSLGARGGEQYF
>NA|TRBV19|TRBJ1-4|NA
TGTGCCAGTAGTATGCAACAGGGAGGGGGTGAAAAACTGTTTTTT
CASSMQQGGGEKLFF
>NA|TRBV2|TRBJ2-2|NA
TGTGCCACCAAGAGTCCCACCGGGGAGCTGTTTTTT
CATKSPTGELFF
>NA|TRBV5-1|TRBJ2-3|TRBD2
TGCGCCAGCAGCTCAGGGAGGGGCCACACAGATACGCAGTATTTT
CASSSGRGHTDTQYF
>once|TRBV6-4|TRBJ1-5|NA
TGTGCCAGCGCTACCCAACCCAATCAGCCCCAGCATTTT
CASATQPNQPQHF
>NA|TRBV19|TRBJ2-2|NA
TGTGCCAGTAGGGGCGCGGGCACCGGGGAGCTGTTTTTT
CASRGAGTGELFF
>NA|TRBV5-4|TRBJ2-2|TRBD2
TGTGCCAGCAGCGTGACTAGCGGGGCCCTCAATGGGGAGCTGTTTTTT
CASSVTSGALNGELFF
>NA|TRBV12-2|TRBJ2-7|NA
TGTGCAAGTCGCTTAGTAGGGACAGGGGTAGAGCAGTACTTC
CASRLVGTGVEQYF
>NA|TRBV27|TRBJ2-7|NA
TGTGCCAGCAGTTTACATCCAGCCCAGGGGCAGTACTTC
CASSLHPAQGQYF
>NA|TRBV6-5|TRBJ2-7|TRBD1
TGTGCCAGCAGTTACTCGATGGGACAGAGCTACGAGCAGTACTTC
CASSYSMGQSYEQYF
>NA|TRBV7-2|TRBJ2-1|TRBD2
TGTGCCACATCCAAGTCCAGCGGGACTTCCAATGAGCAGTTCTTC
CATSKSSGTSNEQFF